These T cell receptor beta chains were read from a single sample in a study of blood T cell repertoires in COVID-19. The repertoire was sequenced with immunoSEQ multiplex PCR; TCRdb's copy has only in-frame clones and lacks some. The repertoire holds about 39,000 clones, with 65% to 90% as singletons. The sample taken for sequencing was peripheral blood. The receptors originated from a man in his forties or fifties with active COVID-19. Both conserved end residues are part of each CDR3. D genes are given only for firm matches. The size field is filled for only some rows; it gives once, few, many or a size class.

>NA|TRBJ2-7|NA|TRBV28
TGTGCCAGCAGGGGGAAGGGGCGACTCTACGAGCAGTACTTC
CASRGKGRLYEQYF
>NA|TRBJ2-1|NA|TRBV30
TGTGCCTGGAATCTTAGGACAGACTATGAGCAGTTCTTC
CAWNLRTDYEQFF
>few|TRBJ1-1|NA|TRBV7-9
TGTGCCAGCAGCTCCAGGGGAAGGGGCACTGAAGCTTTCTTT
CASSSRGRGTEAFF
>NA|TRBJ2-1|TRBD2|TRBV7-9
TGTGCCAGCAGCTCCCCGCCTAGCGGGATAGGCAATGAGCAGTTCTTC
CASSSPPSGIGNEQFF
>few|TRBJ1-5|TRBD1|TRBV30
TGTGCCTGGGGACAGGGCTCCGGGCAGCCCCAGCATTTT
CAWGQGSGQPQHF
>NA|TRBJ2-7|TRBD1|TRBV5-1
TGCGCCAGCAGCGTACAGGGGGGTGACTCCTACGAGCAGTACTTC
CASSVQGGDSYEQYF
>NA|TRBJ2-7|TRBD2|TRBV13
TGTGCCAGCAGCTTGAGCGGGGGCTCCTACGAGCAGTACTTC
CASSLSGGSYEQYF
>NA|TRBJ1-5|TRBD1|TRBV5-5
TGTGCCAGCAGCTTAGGGGGCGCGAGCAATCAGCCCCAGCATTTT
CASSLGGASNQPQHF
>once|TRBJ1-2|TRBD1|TRBV28
TGTGCCAGCAGCCACGGGACAGGAGCCTACACCTTC
CASSHGTGAYTF
>NA|TRBJ2-7|NA|TRBV19
TGTGCCAGTATAGGCCAGGGGATCTACGAGCAGTACTTC
CASIGQGIYEQYF
>medium-sized|TRBJ2-1|TRBD2|TRBV2
TGTGCCAGCAGTCTATTGGTGGTTGCTAGCGGGAGAGGTGATGAGCAGTTCTTC
CASSLLVVASGRGDEQFF
>NA|TRBJ1-2|NA|TRBV30
TGTGCCTGGAGTGTCTCGGGGGGCCTCTATGGCTACACCTTC
CAWSVSGGLYGYTF
>NA|TRBJ1-6|NA|TRBV30
TGTGCCTGGAGACAGGACATTCTCTATAATTCACCCCTCCACTTT
CAWRQDILYNSPLHF
>once|TRBJ1-2|NA|TRBV7-6
TGTGCCAGCAGCCGGGACTCAGCGGTCTATGGCTACACCTTC
CASSRDSAVYGYTF
>NA|TRBJ2-3|TRBD2|TRBV12-5
TGTGCTAGTGGCTTCACTAGCGGGAGGGCGATGGTAATGGGTAATACGCAGTATTTT
CASGFTSGRAMVMGNTQYF
>NA|TRBJ2-7|TRBD2|TRBV2
TGTGCCAGCAGTCCTTGGACTAGCGGGAGCTCCTACGAGCAGTACTTC
CASSPWTSGSSYEQYF
>NA|TRBJ2-2|TRBD2|TRBV5-4
TGTGCCAGCTTTCCAATGGGACTAGTATCCACCGGGGAGCTGTTTTTT
CASFPMGLVSTGELFF
>NA|TRBJ2-2|NA|TRBV5-4
TGTGCCAGCAGCTTGGGGGGCGAATCGGGCGGGGAGCTGTTTTTT
CASSLGGESGGELFF
>NA|TRBJ2-5|TRBD2|TRBV5-1
TGCGCCAGCAGCTTGGCCCCAGCGGGAAGCGGAGAGACCCAGTACTTC
CASSLAPAGSGETQYF
>NA|TRBJ2-7|NA|TRBV28
TGTGCCAGCAGTCCCCTCTACGAGCAGTACTTC
CASSPLYEQYF
>NA|TRBJ2-7|TRBD1|TRBV27
TGTGCCAGCAGTTGGGGGACAGGAGGGGTCGGCGAGCAGTACTTC
CASSWGTGGVGEQYF
>few|TRBJ2-7|TRBD1|TRBV24-1
TGTGCCACCAGTGGCCCTTCCGGGACAGGGGAGTTCGAGCAGTACTTC
CATSGPSGTGEFEQYF
>NA|TRBJ2-2|NA|TRBV10-1
TGCGCCAGCAGTGAGACAGGCGCGAACACCGGGGAGCTGTTTTTT
CASSETGANTGELFF
>NA|TRBJ2-3|TRBD2|TRBV5-1
TGCGCCAGCAGCTTGGGACTAGCGGATTCCACAGATACGCAGTATTTT
CASSLGLADSTDTQYF
>NA|TRBJ1-1|NA|TRBV4-2
TGTGCCAGCAGCCAAAACAGGGATATGAACACTGAAGCTTTCTTT
CASSQNRDMNTEAFF
>NA|TRBJ2-3|TRBD2|TRBV7-9
TGTGCCAGCAGCTCGAGCGGGAGTGGAGATACGCAGTATTTT
CASSSSGSGDTQYF
>NA|TRBJ1-1|TRBD1|TRBV29-1
TGCAGCGTGGCAGGGGGAAACACTGAAGCTTTCTTT
CSVAGGNTEAFF
>NA|TRBJ2-3|NA|TRBV18
TGTGCCAGCTCACAGGGACCAGACAGGGATACGCAGTATTTT
CASSQGPDRDTQYF
>NA|TRBJ2-1|TRBD1|TRBV29-1
TGCAGCGTTGAAAGACCGGGACAGGGATCCTACAATGAGCAGTTCTTC
CSVERPGQGSYNEQFF
>NA|TRBJ2-1|NA|TRBV10-3
TGTGCCATCAGTGAGTCCGGGTATCAAGACAATGAGCAGTTCTTC
CAISESGYQDNEQFF
>NA|TRBJ2-1|NA|TRBV10-3
TGTGCCATCAGTGAGATCGGAGGCGGGGAAGATGAGCAGTTCTTC
CAISEIGGGEDEQFF
>NA|TRBJ1-1|TRBD1|TRBV6-2/TRBV6-3
TGTGCCAGCAGTCTCAGGGGGCCAGGCACTGAAGCTTTCTTT
CASSLRGPGTEAFF
>NA|TRBJ2-1|NA|TRBV5-4
TGTGCCAGCAGCTTGGAAATACGGTCGGGGACCTACAATGAGCAGTTCTTC
CASSLEIRSGTYNEQFF
>NA|TRBJ2-1|NA|TRBV5-1
TGCGCCAGCAGCTCCGGGCCTAACTTGGGGCCTGAGCAGTTCTTC
CASSSGPNLGPEQFF
>NA|TRBJ2-7|NA|TRBV20-1
TGCAGTGCTAGTCCCCTTTTCGAAAAGAGCTACGAGCAGTACTTC
CSASPLFEKSYEQYF
>NA|TRBJ1-5|NA|TRBV10-2
TGCGCCAGCAGTGAGTCAGGTCGAGGGAGAAATCAGCCCCAGCATTTT
CASSESGRGRNQPQHF
>NA|TRBJ2-3|NA|TRBV2
TGTGCCAGCAGGCCTGGGCTCGACACAGATACGCAGTATTTT
CASRPGLDTDTQYF
>once|TRBJ1-1|NA|TRBV30
TGTGCCTCCGATGACGGGGGGAACACTGAAGCTTTCTTT
CASDDGGNTEAFF
>NA|TRBJ1-3|NA|TRBV28
TGTGCCAGCAGTTTATCAGGCTACTCTGGAAACACCATATATTTT
CASSLSGYSGNTIYF
>medium-sized|TRBJ2-4|TRBD2|TRBV14
TGTGCCAGCAGCCAAGATCGCCTAGCGGGCGCGGGAAACATTCAGTACTTC
CASSQDRLAGAGNIQYF
>NA|TRBJ1-6|NA|TRBV11-1
TGTGCCAGCAGCCCGACCCAAACGGGGACACCCCTCCACTTT
CASSPTQTGTPLHF
>NA|TRBJ2-1|TRBD1|TRBV18
TGTGCCAGCTCACCTACCGGGACAGGGTATAGGGATGAGCAGTTCTTC
CASSPTGTGYRDEQFF
>NA|TRBJ1-5|TRBD1|TRBV6-1
TGTGCCAGCAGTGAAGTGTGGACAGGGGGCAATCAGCCCCAGCATTTT
CASSEVWTGGNQPQHF
>NA|TRBJ2-7|TRBD2|TRBV4-1
TGCGCCAGCAGCCATGGGAGGGGCAGGATGGACAACGAGCAGTACTTC
CASSHGRGRMDNEQYF
>NA|TRBJ1-5|NA|TRBV4-1
TGCGCCAGCAGCCAAGACTCGGAGGTCCCTCAGCCCCAGCATTTT
CASSQDSEVPQPQHF
>NA|TRBJ2-5|TRBD1|TRBV10-2
TGCGCCAGCCAAATGAACAGGGGGCAGGAAGAGACCCAGTACTTC
CASQMNRGQEETQYF
>NA|TRBJ2-7|TRBD1|TRBV11-2
TGTGCCAGCAGCACGTGGGACAGGGGTTACGAGCAGTACTTC
CASSTWDRGYEQYF
>once|TRBJ2-3|NA|TRBV5-1
TGCGCCAGCAGCCCTCCGACAGGGAGGACAGATACGCAGTATTTT
CASSPPTGRTDTQYF
>few|TRBJ1-3|NA|TRBV19
TGTGCCAGTAGTAGCTGGACAAGCGGGGACACCATATATTTT
CASSSWTSGDTIYF
>NA|TRBJ1-5|NA|TRBV6-5
TGTGCCAGCAGCACAGGGAACGCCCGTCAGCCCCAGCATTTT
CASSTGNARQPQHF
>NA|TRBJ2-1|NA|TRBV9
TGTGCCAGCAGCGTACAGGGCTCCTACAATGAGCAGTTCTTC
CASSVQGSYNEQFF
>NA|TRBJ1-1|NA|TRBV13
TGTGCCAGCACCCCGGTAAGGGGCACTGAAGCTTTCTTT
CASTPVRGTEAFF
>NA|TRBJ2-5|NA|TRBV5-6
TGTGCCAGCAGCTTGGTAGAGGAGGAGACCCAGTACTTC
CASSLVEEETQYF